A single sample gave rise to the 3 T cell receptor beta chains below, sequenced in a study of blood T cell repertoires in COVID-19. Measured with immunoSEQ multiplex PCR; TCRdb has only the in-frame clones, and not every one. There are about 170,000 clones in the sample; approximately 83% occur only once, and about 2.6% lies in the top ten. The sequenced sample consisted of peripheral blood. These receptors all come from a human donor with acute or convalescent COVID-19. The donor label of this sample is uncertain.

The CDR3 DNA is TGTGCCAGCAGCCAAACCCCCCGACAGGCGCACTATGGCTACACCTTC. It translates to CASSQTPRQAHYGYTF. The chain couples TRBV28 to TRBJ1-2, with a weak D call TRBD1 (6 bases). The CDR3 loop spans 16 amino acids. Germline lookup yields CDR1 MDHEN and CDR2 SYDVKM. Deletions cut 6 bases from V and 3 bases from J, with 20 bases between.

Note on this clone: At one of its ends the junction is not consistent with the germline gene, which may arise from a read error. The rearrangement joins TRBV28 to TRBJ1-2; possibly TRBD1 for D (5 bases). Germline V gene lookup returns CDR1 MDHEN and CDR2 SYDVKM. The CDR3 is 15 residues long. CDR3 DNA sequence: TGTGCCAGCAGCATATCCTCCGGAGACAGCTCCTCACCCTTCTTC. It yields the protein CASSISSGDSSSPFF.

This clone was seen once. The chain couples TRBV28 to TRBJ1-1; D ambiguous. The CDR3 sequence is 12 residues long. V was cut by 4 bases and J by 11 bases, with 14 bases left in between. CDR1 is MDHEN and CDR2 is SYDVKM in the germline V gene. CDR3 nucleotide sequence: TGTGCCAGCAGTTCTAACCCCCGGGAGGCTTTCTTT. Its protein is CASSSNPREAFF. The whole variable domain, remainder taken from reference TRBV28 and TRBJ1-1, is DVKVTQSSRYLVKRTGEKVFLECVQDMDHENMFWYRQDPGLGLRLIYFSYDVKMKEKGDIPEGYSVSREKKERFSLILESASTNQTSMYLCASSSNPREAFFGQGTRLTVV.